The 23 T cell receptor beta chains below all came from one sample that was sequenced in a study of T-cell memory formation after mild COVID-19. A single record per CDR3 protein comes from TCRdb applying MiXCR to the 5' RACE reads. The data contain 180,000 or so distinct CDR3 sequences, around a tenth of them seen just once; the ten biggest clones take up 3.5% to 4%. The sequenced material came from PBMCs or a T cell subset sorted from them (not recorded which). These receptors were obtained from a young man who had mild COVID-19 (a few samples of this study predate the infection). Cell type and time point are not known.

This clonotype was observed at least ten times. The chain joins TRBV5-1 to TRBJ2-2; D possibly corresponds to TRBD2 (5 bases). The CDR3 is 14 residues long. The germline V and J ends were trimmed by 7 bases and 1 base, with 11 bases remaining between them. Germline CDR1 SGHRS, CDR2 YFSETQ. The CDR3 nucleotides read TGCGCCAGCTTTGCGGGCTTGAACACCGGGGAGCTGTTTTTT. Residues: CASFAGLNTGELFF.

This clonotype was recorded a few times. V and J are TRBV7-3 and TRBJ2-4; no firm D call. V was pared by 0 bases and J by 7 bases, with 7 bases between. The CDR3 runs to 13 residues. CDR1 and CDR2 from the germline V gene are SGHTA and FQGTGA. The CDR3 DNA reads TGTGCCAGCAGCTTAACGGCAAGCAACATTCAGTACTTC. Amino acid sequence: CASSLTASNIQYF. The whole variable domain, remainder taken from reference TRBV7-3 and TRBJ2-4, is GAGVSQTPSNKVTEKGKYVELRCDPISGHTALYWYRQSLGQGPEFLIYFQGTGAADDSGLPNDRFFAVRPEGSVSTLKIQRTERGDSAVYLCASSLTASNIQYFGAGTRLSVL.

This clonotype occurred many times. CDR3 DNA: TGCGCCAGCAGCCAAGGGGGGGTGCGCACAGATACGCAGTATTTT. Protein sequence: CASSQGGVRTDTQYF. J is TRBJ2-3 and V is TRBV4-3; D perhaps matches TRBD2 (6 bases). The CDR3 length is 15 residues. The V end lost 1 base, the J end lost 1 base, and 9 bases lay between the germline ends. From germline, CDR1 is LGHNA and CDR2 YSLEER.

There are a few counts of this clonotype. V gene TRBV10-3 combines with J gene TRBJ2-3, with 8 bases matching TRBD1. Germline CDR1 and CDR2: ENHRY and SYGVKD. There are 16 residues in the CDR3. V shed 1 base and J 2 bases; nucleotides not matched to a gene: 5. The CDR3 coding sequence is TGTGCCATCAGTGAGTACGACAGGGGTTCCACAGATACGCAGTATTTT. It specifies CAISEYDRGSTDTQYF.

This clonotype turned up a few times. The gene calls are TRBV24-1 and TRBJ2-6; no definite D call. The V and J ends lost 9 bases and 1 base respectively, with 15 bases between them. CDR3 length: 16 amino acids. The germline V gene has CDR1 KGHDR and CDR2 SFDVKD. CDR3 loop: CATQAATKSGANVLTF. CDR3 bases: TGTGCCACCCAGGCCGCGACCAAGTCTGGGGCCAACGTCCTGACTTTC.

The V and J genes are TRBV2 and TRBJ2-3, with D perhaps TRBD1 (7 bases). Per the germline V gene, CDR1 is SNHLY and CDR2 is FYNNEI. Trimming took off 3 bases at V and 9 bases at J, with 16 bases between the two ends. The CDR3 is 14 residues long. CDR3: CASSEGTAGGTQYF. The CDR3 DNA reads TGTGCCAGCAGTGAGGGGACAGCAGGGGGGACGCAGTATTTT.

This clonotype was seen only a few times. V usage is TRBV2 and J usage is TRBJ1-1; D remains ambiguous. CDR1 is SNHLY and CDR2 is FYNNEI in the germline V gene. The CDR3 runs 14 residues. The V end was cut by 3 bases, the J end by 2 bases, with 10 bases between. CDR3 protein: CASSEGSINTEAFF. The CDR3 bases are TGTGCCAGCAGTGAGGGCAGCATTAACACTGAAGCTTTCTTT.

CDR3 loop: CASISGQTQYF. Here the CDR3 DNA reads TGCGCCAGCATCAGTGGACAGACGCAGTATTTT. V and J are TRBV5-1 and TRBJ2-3; possible D gene TRBD1, 6 bases. The V gene lost 6 bases and the J gene lost 9 bases, with 11 bases spanning the gap. Germline values: CDR1 SGHRS, CDR2 YFSETQ. This CDR3 has 11 residues.

This clonotype was counted many times. The chain couples TRBV5-1 to TRBJ1-1; a possible D gene is TRBD1 (5 bases). Trimming shortened V by 2 bases and J by 6 bases, and 17 bases separated the two germline ends. The CDR3 length is 15 residues. The germline gives CDR1 SGHRS, CDR2 YFSETQ. CDR3 amino acids: CASSLLQGLGAEAFF. CDR3 DNA sequence: TGCGCCAGCAGCTTACTCCAGGGACTTGGCGCTGAAGCTTTCTTT. The entire variable domain, with the rest obtained from reference TRBV5-1 and TRBJ1-1, is as follows: KAGVTQTPRYLIKTRGQQVTLSCSPISGHRSVSWYQQTPGQGLQFLFEYFSETQRNKGNFPGRFSGRQFSNSRSEMNVSTLELGDSALYLCASSLLQGLGAEAFFGQGTRLTVV.

This clonotype was found many times. The chain employs TRBV5-1 and TRBJ2-1; 11 bases align to TRBD1. CDR1 is SGHRS and CDR2 is YFSETQ in the germline V gene. With V trimmed by 3 bases and J by 7 bases, 3 bases remained unmatched. This CDR3 contains 14 residues. DNA of the CDR3: TGCGCCAGCAGCTCAGGGACAGGGGGTAATGAGCAGTTCTTC. Translating gives CASSSGTGGNEQFF.

This chain connects TRBV12-1 to TRBJ2-5; the table's D call TRBD1 went unverified against the DNA. TRBV12-1 is labeled a pseudogene. The CDR3 extends over 14 amino acids. The CDR3 DNA follows: TGTGCCAGCAGCTACCGGACAGTACAAGAGACCCAGTACTTC. Encoded protein: CASSYRTVQETQYF.

This rearrangement joins TRBV4-2 to TRBJ1-4, with TRBD1 as a possible D gene (5 bases). Germline CDR1 LGHNA, CDR2 YNFKEQ. This CDR3 has 13 residues. The ends were cut back, 0 bases at V and 7 bases at J, with 6 bases in the middle. The CDR3 reads CASSQERGEKLFF. The CDR3 coding sequence is TGTGCCAGCAGCCAAGAGAGGGGTGAAAAACTGTTTTTT.

This clonotype was recorded a few times. V usage is TRBV5-5 and J usage is TRBJ2-5; D uncertain. From germline, CDR1 is SGHKS and CDR2 YYEKEE (reference sequence). The V gene lost 4 bases and the J gene lost 5 bases, with 9 bases spanning the gap. The CDR3 has 12 amino acids. DNA of the CDR3: TGTGCCAGCAGCCCAAGTTGGGAGACCCAGTACTTC. Protein product: CASSPSWETQYF.

This clonotype was observed a handful of times. The chain links TRBV20-1 to TRBJ2-7, with unresolved D. CDR1 DFQATT and CDR2 SNEGSKA come from the germline V gene (reference sequence). The CDR3 covers 11 residues. Between the trimmed V and J ends, which lost 0 bases and 4 bases, there was a span of 4 bases. The CDR3 loop reads CSARDVYEQYF. The CDR3 DNA is TGCAGTGCTAGAGATGTGTACGAGCAGTACTTC.

This clonotype has a handful of counts. The genes are TRBV7-3 and TRBJ2-2; the D gene is possibly TRBD1 (6 bases). This CDR3 is built from 14 residues. Germline lookup yields CDR1 SGHTA and CDR2 FQGTGA. Trimming stripped 3 bases from V and 6 bases from J, with 11 bases between. CDR3 sequence reads: CASSLSGESGELFF. The CDR3 DNA reads as TGTGCCAGCAGCTTGTCAGGGGAATCCGGGGAGCTGTTTTTT.

This clonotype was counted a few times. This chain connects TRBV7-2 to TRBJ2-7, with 9 bases lining up with TRBD2. The CDR3 length is 14 residues. V gave up 8 bases and J gave up 2 bases; unmatched junction bases: 7. Germline V CDR1 and CDR2: SGHTA, FQGNSA. This chain's CDR3 is CASRAGGSTYEQYV. The CDR3 DNA is TGTGCCAGCCGGGCGGGGGGGTCGACCTACGAGCAGTACGTC.

The sample holds a few counts of this clonotype. The V gene is TRBV6-5, the J gene TRBJ1-2; the D gene is possibly TRBD1 (6 bases). The CDR3 totals 14 residues. V was shortened by 6 bases and J by 3 bases, with 14 bases between the two germline ends. The germline V gene has CDR1 MNHEY and CDR2 SVGAGI. The CDR3 nucleotides are TGTGCCAGCAGCCCTGGACAGTCCCACTATGGCTACACCTTC. It codes for CASSPGQSHYGYTF.

V and J are TRBV25-1 and TRBJ2-1; 10 positions match TRBD1. Trimming removed 7 bases from V and 3 bases from J; junction bases left unmatched: 6. In germline, CDR1 is MGHDK, CDR2 SYGVNS. The CDR3 loop spans 15 amino acids. The CDR3, as DNA: TGTGCCAGCACTCCGGGACAGGGGAACTACAATGAGCAGTTCTTC. Protein sequence: CASTPGQGNYNEQFF.

V is TRBV2 and J is TRBJ1-1; 8 bases map to TRBD1. The germline CDR1 and CDR2 sequences are SNHLY and FYNNEI. V lost 5 bases to trimming and J lost 6 bases; unmatched junction nucleotides: 8. The CDR3 extends over 14 amino acids. As DNA, the CDR3 is TGTGCCAGCAGTCGCGGACAGGGCCCCGCTGAAGCTTTCTTT. It specifies CASSRGQGPAEAFF.

Only a few counts were recorded for this clonotype. CDR3 loop: CSAGLTGVNEKLFF. In DNA form, the CDR3 reads TGCAGTGCTGGATTGACAGGGGTTAATGAAAAACTGTTTTTT. The chain couples TRBV20-1 to TRBJ1-4, with 8 bases that match TRBD1. The CDR3 is 14 amino acids. After removal of 5 bases from V and 4 bases from J, the junction contained 6 bases not matched to a gene. Germline CDR1 DFQATT, CDR2 SNEGSKA (reference sequence).

This clonotype was recorded many times. The rearrangement joins TRBV12-3 or TRBV12-4 to TRBJ1-1; tentative D call: TRBD1 (6 bases). The CDR3 runs to 16 residues. V was shortened by 4 bases and J by 0 bases, with 15 bases between the two germline ends. CDR3 protein: CASSYNGGLMNTEAFF. CDR3 DNA: TGTGCCAGCAGTTATAACGGGGGGCTAATGAACACTGAAGCTTTCTTT.

This clonotype showed up many times. The genes are TRBV3-1 and TRBJ1-6; the match to TRBD1 covers 7 bases. With V trimmed by 4 bases and J by 12 bases, 9 bases remained unmatched. The germline gives CDR1 LGHDT, CDR2 YNNKEL (reference sequence). The length of the CDR3 is 14 residues. Here the CDR3 DNA reads TGTGCCAGCAGCCTAGCCAGGGGGGTGTTACCCCTCCACTTT. Translated, it gives CASSLARGVLPLHF.

This clonotype was seen only a few times. V is TRBV4-1 and J is TRBJ2-5, with 8 bases fitting TRBD1. J lost 2 bases, V lost 3 bases, and 11 bases had no gene match. CDR3 size: 17 residues. Germline values: CDR1 MGHRA, CDR2 YSYEKL. The CDR3 region has the DNA TGCGCCAGCAGCCACCCCCGCACGGGACAGGTTCAAGAGACCCAGTACTTC. Amino acid sequence: CASSHPRTGQVQETQYF.